This entry features one T cell receptor (beta chain) sequence. Its cognate antigen is unknown. The data stem from a study of shared clonotypes between healthy human individuals. Study-wide points: Against clonotypes common to all four donors, non-shared ones had lower generation probabilities.

The method was immunoSEQ multiplex PCR; TCRdb's version includes in-frame clones alone and lacks a portion of them. In the table there are about 2.4 million clones, approximately 93% of which are singletons. The receptor's source is a man between 18 and 29 years old in good health. Some clones in this sample may be carry-over from other donors' samples. Sequencing was carried out using naive CD4+ T cells from PBMCs. Subset in this sample: CD45RA+ positively selected.

CDR3: CASSLEGTGSQYF. Here the CDR3 DNA reads TGTGCCAGCAGCTTAGAAGGGACTGGGTCGCAGTATTTT. The chain employs TRBV7-2 and TRBJ2-3, with a possible D match to TRBD2 (6 bases). The CDR3 totals 13 residues. Deletions cut 1 base from V and 10 bases from J, with 12 bases between. Germline values: CDR1 SGHTA, CDR2 FQGNSA. The whole variable domain, filled in from reference TRBV7-2 and TRBJ2-3, reads GAGVSQSPSNKVTEKGKDVELRCDPISGHTALYWYRQSLGQGLEFLIYFQGNSAPDKSGLPSDRFSAERTGGSVSTLTIQRTQQEDSAVYLCASSLEGTGSQYFGPGTRLTVL.